The entry that follows covers one TCR beta chain sequence. The antigen remains unidentified. The CDR3 spans 12 residues. Trimming left V 1 base short and J 6 bases short, with 7 bases between. Germline V gene data show CDR1 as SEHNR and CDR2 as FQNEAQ (reference sequence). These data come from a study of T cells after yellow fever vaccination. Study-level points and caveats: By day 5 rather than day 15, the secondary response had peaked, though it was weaker. Shared CD4/CD8 clonotypes were a small share, likely from convergent recombination. The booster saw the reappearance of most primary-vaccination clones (approximately 96% CD4, almost 90% CD8).

For TCR, cDNA came from 5'RACE template switching, which added a universal primer site and UMIs. From the 5' RACE reads, TCRdb called clonotypes with MiXCR, one entry per CDR3 protein. The sample holds under 150,000 distinct CDR3 sequences, roughly 15% seen once. The source of this sequence is a man between 18 and 29 years old who received the YFV17D yellow fever vaccine. The V and J genes are TRBV7-9 and TRBJ2-7, with a tentative D call TRBD2 (6 bases). This specimen consisted of CD8+ T cells sorted from PBMCs, obtained 5 days after the yellow fever booster vaccination. The CDR3 sequence is CASSLGLGEQYV. CDR3 in DNA: TGTGCCAGCAGCTTAGGACTAGGCGAGCAGTACGTC.